This T cell receptor beta chain was sequenced for a study of cytomegalovirus exposure and HLA in healthy donors. The study's findings and limits: Earlier results showed most TCR beta V segments being productive about 87% or about 30% of the time.

The PCR used 60 Vbeta and 13 Jbeta primers. Original analysis: About 11 million of some 80 million unique TCR beta chains were shared, per a later count. The assay was immunoSEQ multiplex PCR, and TCRdb's table has in-frame clones only and misses some. That table is the source of V, J and clone size, and D and trimming were worked out from the DNA. The data show about 55,000 clones, around four fifths seen once. On this clone itself: The antigen remains unidentified.

The receptor was derived from a man under 40 in good health and CMV-seronegative. Sequences were obtained from PBMCs.

As DNA, the CDR3 is TGTGCCAGCAGTGAATGGGGGGGGACGAGCTCCTACAATGAGCAGTTCTTC. Residues: CASSEWGGTSSYNEQFF. The chain carries TRBV25-1 and TRBJ2-1, with TRBD2 matching 7 bases. Germline-derived CDR1 and CDR2 are MGHDK and SYGVNS. The trim removed 1 base at V and 0 bases at J, leaving 6 bases unmatched. The CDR3 is 17 amino acids. The whole variable domain, remainder taken from reference TRBV25-1 and TRBJ2-1, is EADIYQTPRYLVIGTGKKITLECSQTMGHDKMYWYQQDPGMELHLIHYSYGVNSTEKGDLSSESTVSRIRTEHFPLTLESARPSHTSQYLCASSEWGGTSSYNEQFFGPGTRLTVL.